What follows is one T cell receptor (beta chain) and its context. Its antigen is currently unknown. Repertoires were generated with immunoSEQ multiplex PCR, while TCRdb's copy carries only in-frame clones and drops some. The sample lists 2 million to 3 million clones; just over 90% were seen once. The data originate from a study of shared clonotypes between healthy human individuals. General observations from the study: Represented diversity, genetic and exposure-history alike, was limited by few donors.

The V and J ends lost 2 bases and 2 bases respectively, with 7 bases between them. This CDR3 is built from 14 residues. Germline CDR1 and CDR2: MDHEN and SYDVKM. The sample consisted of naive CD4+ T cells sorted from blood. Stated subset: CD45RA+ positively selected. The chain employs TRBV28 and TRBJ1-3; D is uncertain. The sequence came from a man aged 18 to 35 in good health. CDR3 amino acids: CASSLLGAGNTIYF. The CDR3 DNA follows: TGTGCCAGCAGTTTACTGGGCGCTGGAAACACCATATATTTT.